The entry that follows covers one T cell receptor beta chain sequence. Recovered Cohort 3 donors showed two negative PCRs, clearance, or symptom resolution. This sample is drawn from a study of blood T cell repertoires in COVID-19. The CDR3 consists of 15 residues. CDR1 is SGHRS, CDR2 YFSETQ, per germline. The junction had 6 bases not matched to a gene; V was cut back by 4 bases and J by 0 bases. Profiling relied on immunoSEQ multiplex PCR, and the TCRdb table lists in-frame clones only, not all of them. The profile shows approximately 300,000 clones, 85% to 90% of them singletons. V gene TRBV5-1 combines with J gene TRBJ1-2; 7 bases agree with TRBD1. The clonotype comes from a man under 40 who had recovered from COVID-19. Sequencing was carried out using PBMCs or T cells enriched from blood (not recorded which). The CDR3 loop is CASSPSDRANYGYTF. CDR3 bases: TGCGCCAGCAGCCCCTCAGACAGGGCTAACTATGGCTACACCTTC.